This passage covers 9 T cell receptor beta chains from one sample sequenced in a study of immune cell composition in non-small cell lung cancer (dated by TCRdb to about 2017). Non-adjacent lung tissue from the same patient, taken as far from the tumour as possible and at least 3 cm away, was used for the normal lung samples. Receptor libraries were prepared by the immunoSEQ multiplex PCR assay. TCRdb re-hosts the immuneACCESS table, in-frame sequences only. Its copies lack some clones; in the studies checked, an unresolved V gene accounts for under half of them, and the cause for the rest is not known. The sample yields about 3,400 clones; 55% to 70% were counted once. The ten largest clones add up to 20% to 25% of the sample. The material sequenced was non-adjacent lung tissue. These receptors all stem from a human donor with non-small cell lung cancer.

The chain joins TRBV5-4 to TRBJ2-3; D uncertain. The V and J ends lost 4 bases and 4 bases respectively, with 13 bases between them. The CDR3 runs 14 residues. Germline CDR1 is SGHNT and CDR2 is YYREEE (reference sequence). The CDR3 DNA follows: TGTGCCAGCAGCCAAGGTGATGGAGCAGATACGCAGTATTTT. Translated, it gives CASSQGDGADTQYF. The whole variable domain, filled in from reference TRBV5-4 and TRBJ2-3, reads ETGVTQSPTHLIKTRGQQVTLRCSSQSGHNTVSWYQQALGQGPQFIFQYYREEENGRGNFPPRFSGLQFPNYSSELNVNALELDDSALYLCASSQGDGADTQYFGPGTRLTVL.

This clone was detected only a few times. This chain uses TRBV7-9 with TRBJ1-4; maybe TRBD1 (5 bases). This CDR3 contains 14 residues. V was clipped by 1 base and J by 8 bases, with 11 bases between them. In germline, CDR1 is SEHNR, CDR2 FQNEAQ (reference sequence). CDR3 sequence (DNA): TGTGCCAGCAGCTTAGGCAGGGCCGGGGAAAAACTGTTTTTT. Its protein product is CASSLGRAGEKLFF.

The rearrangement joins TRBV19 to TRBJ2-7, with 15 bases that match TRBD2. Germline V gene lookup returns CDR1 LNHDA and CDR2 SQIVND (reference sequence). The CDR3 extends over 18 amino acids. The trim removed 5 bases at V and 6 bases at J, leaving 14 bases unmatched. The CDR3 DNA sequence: TGTGCCAGTAGTGACTCGGGACTAGCGGGGGGCGTAGTTGTCGAGCAGTACTTC. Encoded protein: CASSDSGLAGGVVVEQYF.

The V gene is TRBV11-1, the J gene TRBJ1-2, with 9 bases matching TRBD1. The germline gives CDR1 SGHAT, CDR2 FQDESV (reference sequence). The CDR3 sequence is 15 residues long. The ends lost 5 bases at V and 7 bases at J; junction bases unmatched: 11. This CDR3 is CASSPGQGKASGYTF. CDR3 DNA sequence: TGTGCCAGCAGCCCGGGACAGGGTAAGGCTTCTGGCTACACCTTC.

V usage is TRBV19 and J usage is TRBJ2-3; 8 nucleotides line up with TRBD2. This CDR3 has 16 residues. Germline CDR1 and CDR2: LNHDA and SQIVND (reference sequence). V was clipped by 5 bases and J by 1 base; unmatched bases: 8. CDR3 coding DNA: TGTGCCAGTAGTTCTTCGGGGGGGGCCGGCACAGATACGCAGTATTTT. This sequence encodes CASSSSGGAGTDTQYF.

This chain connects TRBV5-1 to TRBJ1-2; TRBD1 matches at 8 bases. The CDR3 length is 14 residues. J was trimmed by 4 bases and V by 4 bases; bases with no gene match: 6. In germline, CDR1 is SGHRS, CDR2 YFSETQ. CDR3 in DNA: TGCGCCAGCAGCCCCCCGGACAGGGTCTATGGCTACACCTTC. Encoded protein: CASSPPDRVYGYTF. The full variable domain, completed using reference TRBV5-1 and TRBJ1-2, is KAGVTQTPRYLIKTRGQQVTLSCSPISGHRSVSWYQQTPGQGLQFLFEYFSETQRNKGNFPGRFSGRQFSNSRSEMNVSTLELGDSALYLCASSPPDRVYGYTFGSGTRLTVV.

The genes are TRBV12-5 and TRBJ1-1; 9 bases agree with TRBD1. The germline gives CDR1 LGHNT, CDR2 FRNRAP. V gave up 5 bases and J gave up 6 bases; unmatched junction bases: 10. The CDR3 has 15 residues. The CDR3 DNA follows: TGTGCTAGTGGTCCTCGTTGGGACAGGGAAGCTGAAGCTTTCTTT. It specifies CASGPRWDREAEAFF.

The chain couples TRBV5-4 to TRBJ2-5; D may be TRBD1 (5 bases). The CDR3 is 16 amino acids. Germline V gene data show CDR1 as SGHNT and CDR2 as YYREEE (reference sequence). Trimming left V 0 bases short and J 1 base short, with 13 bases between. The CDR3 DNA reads TGTGCCAGCAGCTTGGCAACAGGCGCCTCCCAAGAGACCCAGTACTTC. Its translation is CASSLATGASQETQYF. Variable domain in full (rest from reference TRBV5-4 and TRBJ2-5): ETGVTQSPTHLIKTRGQQVTLRCSSQSGHNTVSWYQQALGQGPQFIFQYYREEENGRGNFPPRFSGLQFPNYSSELNVNALELDDSALYLCASSLATGASQETQYFGPGTRLLVL.

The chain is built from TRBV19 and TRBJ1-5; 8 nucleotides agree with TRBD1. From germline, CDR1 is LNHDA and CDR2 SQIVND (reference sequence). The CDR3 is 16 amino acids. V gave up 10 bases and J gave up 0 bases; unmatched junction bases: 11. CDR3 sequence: CATKPQGAVSNQPQHF. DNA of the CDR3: TGTGCCACCAAACCCCAGGGGGCGGTTAGCAATCAGCCCCAGCATTTT.